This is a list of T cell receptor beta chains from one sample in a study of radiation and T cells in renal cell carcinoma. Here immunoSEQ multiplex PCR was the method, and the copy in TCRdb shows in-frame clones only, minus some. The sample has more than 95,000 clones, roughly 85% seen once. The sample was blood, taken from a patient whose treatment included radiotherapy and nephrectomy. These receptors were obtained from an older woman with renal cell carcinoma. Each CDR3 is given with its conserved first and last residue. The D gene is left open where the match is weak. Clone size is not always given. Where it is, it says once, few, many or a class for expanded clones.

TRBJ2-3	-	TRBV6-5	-	TGTGCCAGCAGTTTCTTAAGCGGTAGGGCAGATACGCAGTATTTT	CASSFLSGRADTQYF
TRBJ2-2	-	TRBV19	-	TGTGCCAGTATGGGCAGGGGTAGCACCGGGGAGCTGTTTTTT	CASMGRGSTGELFF
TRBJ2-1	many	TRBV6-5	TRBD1	TGTGCCAGCAGTACCAACAGGGGGCTCGGGAATGAGCAGTTCTTC	CASSTNRGLGNEQFF
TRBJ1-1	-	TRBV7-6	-	TGTGCCAGCAGCTTAACTGGGGTCTCTGAAGCTTTCTTT	CASSLTGVSEAFF
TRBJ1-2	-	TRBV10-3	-	TGTGCCATCGTGGCAGACCCTAACTATGGCTACACCTTC	CAIVADPNYGYTF
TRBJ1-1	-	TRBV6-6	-	TGTGCCAGCAGTCAGAGGACGGGGAACACTGAAGCTTTCTTT	CASSQRTGNTEAFF
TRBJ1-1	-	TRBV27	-	TGTGCCAGCAGTTCGGTCCACACTGAAGCTTTCTTT	CASSSVHTEAFF
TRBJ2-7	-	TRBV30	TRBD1	TGTGCCTGGGTGACAGGGCGGTCCTACGAGCAGTACTTC	CAWVTGRSYEQYF
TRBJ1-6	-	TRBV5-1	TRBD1	TGCGCCAGCAGCTTGGGGAGGGACAGCAATTCACCCCTCCACTTT	CASSLGRDSNSPLHF
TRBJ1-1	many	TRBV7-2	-	TGTGCCAGCAGCCCCGACCCAGGGTCGATGAACACTGAAGCTTTCTTT	CASSPDPGSMNTEAFF
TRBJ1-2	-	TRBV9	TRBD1	TGTGCCGGCAGCCCCACGGGACAGGGTTTTTGGTATGGCTACACCTTC	CAGSPTGQGFWYGYTF
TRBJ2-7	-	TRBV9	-	TGTGCCAGCAGCGTAGGATGGGAGAGCTCCTACGAGCAGTACTTC	CASSVGWESSYEQYF
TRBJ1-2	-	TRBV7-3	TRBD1	TGTGCCAGCAGCTCGAGCCCCGGGACAGGCTATGGCTACACCTTC	CASSSSPGTGYGYTF
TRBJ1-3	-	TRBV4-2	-	TGTGCCAGCAGCCAAGATCTTGTTAGGGTGAACACCATATATTTT	CASSQDLVRVNTIYF
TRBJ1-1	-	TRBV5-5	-	TGTGCCAGCAGCTGGGGTCCGGGTAATTTGGGTGAAGCTTTCTTT	CASSWGPGNLGEAFF
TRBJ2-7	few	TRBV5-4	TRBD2	TGTGCCAGCAGCCTAAACGGGGGGGCCTCCTACGAGCAGTACTTC	CASSLNGGASYEQYF
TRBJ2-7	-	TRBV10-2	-	TGCGCCAGCAGTGAACAGGAGAATACCTACGAGCAGTACTTC	CASSEQENTYEQYF
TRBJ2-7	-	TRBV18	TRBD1	TGTGCCAGCTCACCAGGACAGGGAGCTCGGGGGCAGTACTTC	CASSPGQGARGQYF
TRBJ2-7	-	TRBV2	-	TGTGCCAGCAGACCTGGAACCTCCTACGAGCAGTACTTC	CASRPGTSYEQYF
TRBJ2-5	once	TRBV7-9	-	TGTGCCAGCAGCTTAAATGGGGAGACCCAGTACTTC	CASSLNGETQYF
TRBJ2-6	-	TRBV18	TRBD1	TGTGCCAGCTCACCAGGGACAGGGAGGTCTCAGCTTTCTGGGGCCAACGTCCTGACTTTC	CASSPGTGRSQLSGANVLTF
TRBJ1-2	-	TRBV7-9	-	TGTGCCAGCAGCTTAGACGTCAATGGCTACACCTTC	CASSLDVNGYTF
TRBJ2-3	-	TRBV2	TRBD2	TGTGCCAGCAGGGCTAGCGGGGGGATAGATACGCAGTATTTT	CASRASGGIDTQYF
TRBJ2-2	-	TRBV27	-	TGTGCCAGCAGTTTGGTAGGGGCGAACACCGGGGAGCTGTTTTTT	CASSLVGANTGELFF
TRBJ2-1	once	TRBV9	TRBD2	TGTGCCAGCAGCGTAAAGCGGGGGGATGAGCAGTTCTTC	CASSVKRGDEQFF
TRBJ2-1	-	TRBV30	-	TGTGCCTGGAGTGTCTTTAACAATGAGCAGTTCTTC	CAWSVFNNEQFF
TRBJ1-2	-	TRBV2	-	TGTGCCAGCAGTGAAGAAGGCAGGAGGTCCTATGGCTACACCTTC	CASSEEGRRSYGYTF
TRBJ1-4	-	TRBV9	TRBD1	TGTGCCAGCAGCCAAGGGACAGGGGGAGAACTGTTTTTT	CASSQGTGGELFF
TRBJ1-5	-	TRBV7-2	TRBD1	TGTGCCAGCAGCCCGATGGGACAGGGCGCAGATACGCAGCATTTT	CASSPMGQGADTQHF
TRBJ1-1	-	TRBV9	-	TGTGCCAGCAGCGCCGCCGGACAGAGAGCTGAAGCTTTCTTT	CASSAAGQRAEAFF
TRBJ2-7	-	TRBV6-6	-	TGTGCCAGCAGTTATGACACCTATTACGAGCAGTACTTC	CASSYDTYYEQYF
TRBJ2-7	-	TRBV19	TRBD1	TGTGCCAGTACTCCGACAGGGTACTCCTACGAGCAGTACTTC	CASTPTGYSYEQYF
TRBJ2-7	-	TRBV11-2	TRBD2	TGTGCCAGCAGCTTAGGGCCGGGGGGGCGATACGAGCAGTACTTC	CASSLGPGGRYEQYF
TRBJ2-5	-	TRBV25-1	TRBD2	TGTGCCAGCTCCCCCAGGCTAGCGGGTGGGGGGCAAGAGACCCAGTACTTC	CASSPRLAGGGQETQYF
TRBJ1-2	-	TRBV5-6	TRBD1	TGTGCCAGCAGCTTACAGGGGAAAGGTCTTGGCTACACCTTC	CASSLQGKGLGYTF
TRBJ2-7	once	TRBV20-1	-	TGCAGTGCTAGATTGGGGGGCCAGTACTTC	CSARLGGQYF
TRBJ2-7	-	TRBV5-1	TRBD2	TGCGCCAGCAGCTTGGGACTAGCGGGGGGAATGTTATCCTACGAGCAGTACTTC	CASSLGLAGGMLSYEQYF
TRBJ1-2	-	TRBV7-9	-	TGTGCCAGCAGCTTAGTGTCAGGCGGGGATGGCTACACCTTC	CASSLVSGGDGYTF
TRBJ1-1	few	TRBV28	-	TGTGCCAGCAGTTTTTCAGGCGTAGGCACTGAAGCTTTCTTT	CASSFSGVGTEAFF
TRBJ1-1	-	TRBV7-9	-	TGTGCCAGCAGCTTGAGGTCCGTTGAAGCTTTCTTT	CASSLRSVEAFF
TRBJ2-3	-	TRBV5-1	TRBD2	TGCGCCAGCAGCTTGGTTGCGGGGGGACTCACAGATACGCAGTATTTT	CASSLVAGGLTDTQYF
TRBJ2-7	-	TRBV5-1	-	TGCGCCAGCAGCTTGGACACGTTTTACGAGCAGTACTTC	CASSLDTFYEQYF